This TCR beta chain came from a study of radiation and T cells in renal cell carcinoma. General study points: In blood, top tumor clones expanded by 2 weeks, shrinking by 4. Without pretreatment biopsies, baseline tumor clonotype presence was undetermined.

The CDR3 length is 16 residues. Germline V gene sequence: CDR1 MGHRA, CDR2 YSYEKL. V was trimmed by 2 bases and J by 7 bases, leaving 17 bases between them. Libraries were prepared by immunoSEQ multiplex PCR; TCRdb keeps only in-frame clonotypes and omits some of them. Of fewer than 45,000 clones in the sample, roughly 82% are singletons; the top ten hold about 30%. Regarding time point: blood 4 weeks post-SBRT, at nephrectomy. The treatment is: 15 Gy SBRT to primary tumor, nephrectomy 4 weeks later. Nephrectomy followed 15 Gy stereotactic body radiation by 4 weeks. This renal cell carcinoma was of the clear cell type. This clone has a handful of counts. The antigen is unknown.

The material was blood, obtained from a patient whose treatment included radiotherapy and nephrectomy. This chain connects TRBV4-1 to TRBJ1-4; the D gene is possibly TRBD1 (6 bases). The sequence derives from a woman aged 65 to 85 with renal cell carcinoma. The chain's CDR3 is CASSQSVVRGPEKLFF. Here the CDR3 DNA reads TGCGCCAGCAGCCAATCCGTCGTCCGGGGGCCTGAAAAACTGTTTTTT.